This entry lists 29 T cell receptor beta chains sequenced from one sample in a study of T cell changes during pregnancy in multiple sclerosis. Libraries were prepared by immunoSEQ multiplex PCR; TCRdb keeps only in-frame clonotypes and omits some of them. The profile shows over 35,000 clones, almost 95% of them singletons. Sequencing used peripheral blood. The receptors originated from a female donor with multiple sclerosis, enrolled in a pregnancy study.

The CDR3 loop is CASRVSGVSNQPQHF. The DNA for the CDR3 is TGTGCCAGTAGGGTATCAGGGGTCAGCAATCAGCCCCAGCATTTT. The chain employs TRBV19 and TRBJ1-5, with TRBD1 as a possible D gene (6 bases). This CDR3 has 15 residues. In germline, CDR1 is LNHDA, CDR2 SQIVND (reference sequence). The V gene lost 6 bases and the J gene lost 1 base, with 13 bases spanning the gap. The whole variable domain, remainder taken from reference TRBV19 and TRBJ1-5, is DGGITQSPKYLFRKEGQNVTLSCEQNLNHDAMYWYRQDPGQGLRLIYYSQIVNDFQKGDIAEGYSVSREKKESFPLTVTSAQKNPTAFYLCASRVSGVSNQPQHFGDGTRLSIL.

The rearrangement uses TRBV28 and TRBJ1-5, with TRBD1 matching over 12 bases. The CDR3 runs to 20 residues. The ends lost 7 bases at V and 0 bases at J; junction bases unmatched: 16. Germline V lookup: CDR1 MDHEN, CDR2 SYDVKM. The chain's CDR3 is CASKSLYLGTGGHSNQPQHF. CDR3 nucleotide sequence: TGTGCCAGCAAATCCTTGTACCTCGGGACAGGGGGCCATAGCAATCAGCCCCAGCATTTT.

This clone was seen only once. The chain employs TRBV6-5 and TRBJ2-7, with D perhaps TRBD1 (6 bases). V lost 0 bases to trimming and J lost 3 bases, with 9 bases between them. The CDR3 covers 14 residues. In germline, CDR1 is MNHEY, CDR2 SVGAGI. CDR3 amino acids: CASSYSAQGYEQYF. In DNA form, the CDR3 reads TGTGCCAGCAGTTACTCAGCACAGGGCTACGAGCAGTACTTC.

The chain uses TRBV7-3 and TRBJ2-2; no reliable D call. The germline gives CDR1 SGHTA, CDR2 FQGTGA. This CDR3 has 12 residues. The V end lost 3 bases, the J end lost 7 bases, and 6 bases lay between the germline ends. CDR3 sequence (DNA): TGTGCCAGCAGCTTTTCCAACGGGGAGCTGTTTTTT. Translated: CASSFSNGELFF. Supplemented by reference TRBV7-3 and TRBJ2-2, the full variable domain reads GAGVSQTPSNKVTEKGKYVELRCDPISGHTALYWYRQSLGQGPEFLIYFQGTGAADDSGLPNDRFFAVRPEGSVSTLKIQRTERGDSAVYLCASSFSNGELFFGEGSRLTVL.

The chain employs TRBV29-1 and TRBJ1-2; D not resolved. The CDR3 spans 10 residues. Germline assignment: CDR1 SQVTM and CDR2 ANQGSEA. V was shortened by 5 bases and J by 8 bases, with 9 bases between the two germline ends. The CDR3 region is CSVYVRGYTF. The CDR3 DNA follows: TGCAGCGTTTATGTAAGGGGCTACACCTTC.

This chain links TRBV7-9 with TRBJ2-7, with 7 bases lining up with TRBD2. CDR1 is SEHNR and CDR2 is FQNEAQ in the germline V gene (reference sequence). The CDR3 extends over 16 amino acids. V trimming: 2 bases; J trimming: 2 bases; junction bases outside the gene matches: 9. The CDR3 protein is CASSLRGGRPTYEQYF. CDR3 DNA sequence: TGTGCCAGCAGCTTAAGGGGCGGGAGACCAACCTACGAGCAGTACTTC.

J is TRBJ2-2 and V is TRBV9, with D unresolved. The CDR3 runs to 16 residues. Germline loops: CDR1 SGDLS, CDR2 YYNGEE. The V end lost 0 bases, the J end lost 0 bases, and 9 bases lay between the germline ends. CDR3 region: CASSVGPTANTGELFF. CDR3 nucleotide sequence: TGTGCCAGCAGCGTAGGGCCCACCGCGAACACCGGGGAGCTGTTTTTT.

The chain employs TRBV6-6 and TRBJ1-4; D remains unclear. The germline V and J ends were trimmed by 5 bases and 6 bases, with 4 bases remaining between them. The germline CDR1 and CDR2 sequences are MNHNY and SVGAGI (reference sequence). The CDR3 sequence is 11 residues long. This chain's CDR3 is CASSQYEKLFF. CDR3 sequence (DNA): TGTGCCAGCAGTCAATATGAAAAACTGTTTTTT.

The rearrangement joins TRBV7-9 to TRBJ2-3; 14 nucleotides agree with TRBD2. This CDR3 region has 18 residues. Germline V gene sequence: CDR1 SEHNR, CDR2 FQNEAQ (reference sequence). J gave up 5 bases and V 4 bases, and 11 bases lay outside the gene matches. The CDR3 coding sequence is TGTGCCAGCAGCTCCCGACCGGGACTAGCGGGAGTCCAAGATACGCAGTATTTT. Encoded protein: CASSSRPGLAGVQDTQYF.

The chain employs TRBV21-1 and TRBJ2-3; the table's D call, TRBD1, has no DNA check behind it. TRBV21-1 is recorded as a pseudogene. This CDR3 has 16 residues. CDR3 coding DNA: TGTGCCAGCAGCATAAACAGGGGCCTGGGCACAGATACGCAGTATTTT. This codes for CASSINRGLGTDTQYF.

The V call is TRBV4-1, the J call TRBJ1-1, with unresolved D. V was shortened by 5 bases and J by 3 bases, with 19 bases between the two germline ends. Looked up from germline, CDR1 is MGHRA and CDR2 is YSYEKL. This CDR3 has 16 residues. The chain's CDR3 is CASSARPARRDTEAFF. Here the CDR3 DNA reads TGCGCCAGCAGCGCCCGACCAGCAAGGAGGGACACTGAAGCTTTCTTT.

V gene TRBV28 combines with J gene TRBJ2-3; no clear D. Trimming left V 6 bases short and J 4 bases short, with 23 bases between. The CDR3 has 17 amino acids. CDR1 is MDHEN and CDR2 is SYDVKM in the germline V gene. The CDR3 DNA sequence: TGTGCCAGCAGATTGGCCCGACTCGACGTAGTCGCAGATACGCAGTATTTT. This encodes CASRLARLDVVADTQYF.

The chain combines TRBV7-9 with TRBJ2-1; D is unresolved. V was trimmed by 5 bases and J by 9 bases, leaving 20 bases between them. The V gene's germline CDR1 is SEHNR and CDR2 FQNEAQ (reference sequence). CDR3 length: 15 amino acids. The CDR3 reads CASSPDGLRDPEQFF. The CDR3 region has the DNA TGTGCCAGCAGCCCGGACGGTTTACGAGACCCTGAGCAGTTCTTC.

This clone has a handful of counts. The J gene is TRBJ2-1, the V gene TRBV5-1; TRBD2 might be the D (5 bases). The V gene lost 4 bases and the J gene lost 4 bases, with 15 bases spanning the gap. CDR1 is SGHRS, CDR2 YFSETQ, per germline. This CDR3 spans 15 amino acids. CDR3 coding DNA: TGCGCCAGCAGCCAGCTCGGCGGGTCGTACAATGAGCAGTTCTTC. Translation: CASSQLGGSYNEQFF.

The V and J genes are TRBV5-1 and TRBJ2-5; D may be TRBD1 (7 bases). V gave up 0 bases and J gave up 6 bases, with 18 bases separating them. Germline assignment: CDR1 SGHRS and CDR2 YFSETQ. The CDR3 extends over 16 amino acids. In DNA form, the CDR3 reads TGCGCCAGCAGCTTGGGAGTTGAGACTAGGGGGCAGACCCAGTACTTC. Translating it yields CASSLGVETRGQTQYF.

The chain carries TRBV5-6 and TRBJ2-5, with D hard to call. CDR3 length equals 15 residues. V was trimmed by 4 bases and J by 4 bases, leaving 17 bases between them. Germline CDR1 SGHDT, CDR2 YYEEEE. The CDR3 protein is CASSPTKGNGETQYF. The CDR3 coding sequence is TGTGCCAGCAGCCCTACCAAGGGAAACGGAGAGACCCAGTACTTC. Supplemented by reference TRBV5-6 and TRBJ2-5, the full variable domain reads DAGVTQSPTHLIKTRGQQVTLRCSPKSGHDTVSWYQQALGQGPQFIFQYYEEEERQRGNFPDRFSGHQFPNYSSELNVNALLLGDSALYLCASSPTKGNGETQYFGPGTRLLVL.

The V call is TRBV7-7, the J call TRBJ2-5, with 10 positions matching TRBD2. Germline V gene data show CDR1 as SSHAT and CDR2 as FNYEAQ (reference sequence). J gave up 5 bases and V 4 bases, and 7 bases lay outside the gene matches. This CDR3 is 15 amino acids long. The CDR3 sequence: CASSSLAGVGETQYF. The CDR3 nucleotides are TGTGCCAGCAGCTCTCTAGCGGGAGTAGGTGAGACCCAGTACTTC.

The chain joins TRBV9 to TRBJ1-1; 11 bases agree with TRBD1. This CDR3 region has 16 residues. CDR1 SGDLS and CDR2 YYNGEE come from the germline V gene. Trimming cost V 0 bases and J 4 bases; bases outside gene matches: 5. The CDR3 region is CASSVEGQGAFTEAFF. Here the CDR3 DNA reads TGTGCCAGCAGCGTAGAAGGACAGGGGGCATTCACTGAAGCTTTCTTT.

This clone showed up just a few times. The chain recombines TRBV6-4 with TRBJ1-3; D is ambiguous. The CDR3 contains 17 residues. Trimming took 2 bases from V and 4 from J, leaving 18 bases between them. Germline V CDR1 and CDR2: MRHNA, SNTAGT. The CDR3 region has the DNA TGTGCCAGCAGTGACGTCCGGGCAACGGAGGCAGGAAACACCATATATTTT. The encoded protein is CASSDVRATEAGNTIYF.

This chain links TRBV5-1 with TRBJ1-3; D is perhaps TRBD1 (5 bases). This CDR3 has 14 residues. V was cut by 4 bases and J by 1 base, with 9 bases left in between. The germline gives CDR1 SGHRS, CDR2 YFSETQ. This chain's CDR3 is CASSTSGSGNTIYF. CDR3 sequence (DNA): TGCGCCAGCAGCACCTCAGGGTCTGGAAACACCATATATTTT.

The V gene is TRBV30, the J gene TRBJ1-2; 7 bases are shared with TRBD1. The CDR3 is made up of 14 amino acids. V gave up 3 bases and J gave up 4 bases; unmatched junction bases: 8. The germline gives CDR1 GTSNPN, CDR2 SVGIG (reference sequence). This chain's CDR3 is CAWSPGQKSYGYTF. Written as DNA, the CDR3 is TGTGCCTGGAGCCCGGGACAGAAAAGCTATGGCTACACCTTC.

V gene TRBV7-9 combines with J gene TRBJ1-1; unclear D gene. Germline CDR1 is SEHNR and CDR2 is FQNEAQ (reference sequence). The CDR3 sequence is 15 residues long. V dropped 1 base and J dropped 1 base, with 10 bases sitting between them. CDR3 DNA: TGTGCCAGCAGCTTAGATGAGAAGGGGAACACTGAAGCTTTCTTT. It codes for CASSLDEKGNTEAFF. The full variable domain, with the rest looked up from reference TRBV7-9 and TRBJ1-1, is DTGVSQNPRHKITKRGQNVTFRCDPISEHNRLYWYRQTLGQGPEFLTYFQNEAQLEKSRLLSDRFSAERPKGSFSTLEIQRTEQGDSAMYLCASSLDEKGNTEAFFGQGTRLTVV.

This clone was counted once. The chain joins TRBV19 to TRBJ1-2; D unclear. V was cut by 5 bases and J by 4 bases, with 14 bases left in between. This CDR3 contains 14 residues. The germline gives CDR1 LNHDA, CDR2 SQIVND (reference sequence). The CDR3 sequence: CASSLEQVSYGYTF. The CDR3 coding sequence is TGTGCCAGTAGTTTGGAGCAAGTTAGCTATGGCTACACCTTC. The whole variable domain, filled in from reference TRBV19 and TRBJ1-2, reads DGGITQSPKYLFRKEGQNVTLSCEQNLNHDAMYWYRQDPGQGLRLIYYSQIVNDFQKGDIAEGYSVSREKKESFPLTVTSAQKNPTAFYLCASSLEQVSYGYTFGSGTRLTVV.

This clone was counted once. V usage is TRBV7-9 and J usage is TRBJ2-3, with 14 bases fitting TRBD2. CDR3 length equals 17 residues. J lost 3 bases, V lost 5 bases, and 7 bases had no gene match. The germline V gene has CDR1 SEHNR and CDR2 FQNEAQ (reference sequence). Here the CDR3 reads CASSPSGLAGETDTQYF. The CDR3 DNA follows: TGTGCCAGCAGCCCTTCGGGACTAGCGGGAGAAACAGATACGCAGTATTTT.

This clone has just one count. This rearrangement joins TRBV7-9 to TRBJ2-1; TRBD2 agrees at 9 bases. V lost 5 bases, J lost 2 bases, and 7 bases stayed unmatched. Germline V gene lookup returns CDR1 SEHNR and CDR2 FQNEAQ (reference sequence). This CDR3 contains 16 residues. The chain's CDR3 is CASSLLAGAAYNEQFF. The DNA for the CDR3 is TGTGCCAGCAGCCTCTTAGCGGGAGCAGCCTACAATGAGCAGTTCTTC.

V gene TRBV14 combines with J gene TRBJ2-2, with D possibly being TRBD1 or TRBD2 (5 bases each). This CDR3 is 15 amino acids long. V was clipped by 3 bases and J by 1 base, with 9 bases between them. The germline gives CDR1 SGHDN, CDR2 FVKESK. CDR3 loop: CASSQGPMNTGELFF. The CDR3, as DNA: TGTGCCAGCAGCCAGGGACCCATGAACACCGGGGAGCTGTTTTTT.

The chain joins TRBV6-1 to TRBJ1-1; D gene uncertain. The CDR3 is 13 residues long. Trimming removed 7 bases from V and 1 base from J, with 10 bases in between. Germline assignment: CDR1 MNHNS and CDR2 SASEGT. The DNA for the CDR3 is TGTGCCAGCATTTCTACAAGGAACACTGAAGCTTTCTTT. This sequence encodes CASISTRNTEAFF.

The J gene is TRBJ2-3, the V gene TRBV29-1, with unresolved D. CDR1 and CDR2 (germline): SQVTM, ANQGSEA. The V gene lost 4 bases and the J gene lost 2 bases, with 10 bases spanning the gap. The CDR3 runs to 13 residues. The CDR3 sequence is CSVVRTNTDTQYF. In DNA, the CDR3 is TGCAGCGTTGTCAGAACCAACACAGATACGCAGTATTTT.

The chain recombines TRBV7-3 with TRBJ2-4; D may be TRBD1 (5 bases). The V and J ends lost 2 bases and 0 bases respectively, with 11 bases between them. CDR3 length: 16 amino acids. The germline V gene encodes CDR1 SGHTA and CDR2 FQGTGA. CDR3 sequence (DNA): TGTGCCAGCAGCTTAGGGGCAGACCTAGCCAAAAACATTCAGTACTTC. The encoded protein is CASSLGADLAKNIQYF.